This T cell receptor (beta chain) was captured in a study of long-term antiretroviral therapy in people with HIV. About this clone itself: Its specificity is unknown.

This CDR3 contains 15 residues. Trimming shortened V by 6 bases and J by 0 bases, and 14 bases separated the two germline ends. Germline values: CDR1 SQVTM, CDR2 ANQGSEA. The immunoSEQ assay was v3.0, run at survey level. Using immunoSEQ multiplex PCR, the repertoire was profiled, and TCRdb retains in-frame clones only, with some absent. The table has about 30,000 clones, roughly 85% seen once; the top ten hold 4.8%. Whole-study findings and limits: Therapy changes, viral resistance and ART adherence were not documented in the available data.

The chain couples TRBV29-1 to TRBJ1-4; no definite D call. This receptor was taken from a young woman with HIV. The starting material was unsorted PBMCs, obtained just over 2.7 years before starting antiretroviral therapy. This CDR3 is CSVPFEGATNEKLFF. CDR3 nucleotides: TGCAGCGTCCCCTTCGAGGGCGCAACTAATGAAAAACTGTTTTTT.